The 29 T cell receptor beta chains below were found in one sample sequenced in a study of Tregs in tolerant kidney transplant recipients. Profiled with immunoSEQ multiplex PCR; TCRdb holds only in-frame clones, not every one. This sample has 35,000 to 55,000 clones; roughly 89% occur once, and the top ten carry 0.55% to 0.85%. Sequencing used Tregs from blood. Source of these receptors: a human donor in good health.

The chain joins TRBV7-6 to TRBJ2-1; possibly TRBD1 for D (6 bases). This CDR3 contains 13 residues. Germline CDR1 reads SGHVS; CDR2 reads FNYEAQ. Trimming removed 4 bases from V and 10 bases from J, with 14 bases in between. The CDR3 here is CASSSDRGREQFF. CDR3 DNA: TGTGCCAGCAGCTCGGACAGAGGAAGGGAGCAGTTCTTC.

The chain recombines TRBV5-1 with TRBJ1-6; D is perhaps TRBD1 (6 bases). Between the trimmed V and J ends, which lost 0 bases and 6 bases, there was a span of 22 bases. Germline V CDR1 and CDR2: SGHRS, YFSETQ. The CDR3 length is 19 residues. CDR3 in amino acids: CASSLESGGWGRLNSPLHF. The CDR3 bases are TGCGCCAGCAGCTTGGAATCAGGTGGTTGGGGGCGACTTAATTCACCCCTCCACTTT.

The chain is built from TRBV7-8 and TRBJ2-7; D is perhaps TRBD1 or TRBD2 (5 bases each). Germline V lookup: CDR1 SGHVS, CDR2 FQNEAQ. V was trimmed by 3 bases and J by 6 bases, leaving 24 bases between them. CDR3 size: 17 residues. CDR3 in amino acids: CASSFRAVQALRREQYF. The CDR3 nucleotides read TGTGCCAGCAGCTTCCGAGCGGTACAGGCCCTACGACGCGAGCAGTACTTC. The full variable domain, with the rest looked up from reference TRBV7-8 and TRBJ2-7, is GAGVSQSPRYKVAKRGQDVALRCDPISGHVSLFWYQQALGQGPEFLTYFQNEAQLDKSGLPSDRFFAERPEGSVSTLKIQRTQQEDSAVYLCASSFRAVQALRREQYFGPGTRLTVT.

The chain links TRBV5-1 to TRBJ2-7, with D perhaps matching TRBD2 (6 bases). Germline values: CDR1 SGHRS, CDR2 YFSETQ. The germline V and J ends were trimmed by 4 bases and 0 bases, with 11 bases remaining between them. The CDR3 is 14 residues long. CDR3 nucleotides: TGCGCCAGCAGCCTTTCGGGACTCTCCTACGAGCAGTACTTC. This translates into CASSLSGLSYEQYF.

The chain is built from TRBV5-1 and TRBJ1-2, with 8 bases that match TRBD1. Per germline, CDR1 SGHRS and CDR2 YFSETQ. V lost 3 bases, J lost 8 bases, and 12 bases stayed unmatched. The CDR3 loop spans 15 amino acids. The CDR3 DNA reads as TGCGCCAGCAGCTGGTGGAGGACAGGGACAACGGGCTACACCTTC. Protein: CASSWWRTGTTGYTF. Full variable domain (remainder filled in from reference TRBV5-1 and TRBJ1-2): KAGVTQTPRYLIKTRGQQVTLSCSPISGHRSVSWYQQTPGQGLQFLFEYFSETQRNKGNFPGRFSGRQFSNSRSEMNVSTLELGDSALYLCASSWWRTGTTGYTFGSGTRLTVV.

Worth noting for this clone: Within the sample, other DNA sequences also encode this same CDR3. The chain combines TRBV9 with TRBJ2-2; D is undetermined. From germline, CDR1 is SGDLS and CDR2 YYNGEE. The CDR3 has 16 amino acids. The germline V and J ends were trimmed by 4 bases and 4 bases, with 17 bases remaining between them. For the CDR3, the DNA is TGTGCCAGCAGCCTGGAAGTGGCCCCGAGCACCGGGGAGCTGTTTTTT. Translating it yields CASSLEVAPSTGELFF.

The V call is TRBV7-3, the J call TRBJ2-3, with 11 bases identical to TRBD2. CDR1 and CDR2 from the germline V gene are SGHTA and FQGTGA. Trimming removed 5 bases from V and 14 bases from J; junction bases left unmatched: 6. The length of the CDR3 is 12 residues. The CDR3 DNA reads as TGTGCCAGCAGCAGACTAGCGGGACCCTTGTATTTT. Protein product: CASSRLAGPLYF.

The chain is built from TRBV12-5 and TRBJ2-7; 7 bases are shared with TRBD2. Unmatched junction bases numbered 13, after V lost 5 bases and J lost 3 bases. Germline values: CDR1 LGHNT, CDR2 FRNRAP. The CDR3 totals 16 residues. The CDR3 nucleotides read TGTGCTAGTGGTCCCCCGGGGGGACTCAATAACTACGAGCAGTACTTC. Amino acid sequence: CASGPPGGLNNYEQYF.

The V and J genes are TRBV6-5 and TRBJ1-4; 7 positions match TRBD1. V was pared by 6 bases and J by 6 bases, with 7 bases of the junction left unmatched. CDR1 is MNHEY and CDR2 is SVGAGI in the germline V gene. The CDR3 extends over 14 amino acids. CDR3 protein: CASSQGVRHEKLFF. The DNA for the CDR3 is TGTGCCAGCAGCCAGGGGGTCCGGCATGAAAAACTGTTTTTT.

J is TRBJ2-4 and V is TRBV11-3, with D perhaps matching TRBD2 (6 bases). This CDR3 spans 13 amino acids. V was trimmed by 5 bases and J by 8 bases, leaving 13 bases between them. CDR1 is SGHNT, CDR2 YENEEA, per germline. For the CDR3, the DNA is TGTGCCAGCAGCGCTCTCTCGGGAGACATTCAGTACTTC. Protein sequence: CASSALSGDIQYF.

The chain is built from TRBV19 and TRBJ1-3, with D perhaps matching TRBD1 (6 bases). Germline V gene sequence: CDR1 LNHDA, CDR2 SQIVND (reference sequence). Trimming cost V 7 bases and J 1 base, with 20 bases left between them. The CDR3 is 17 residues long. This CDR3 reads CASTSSRGSFSGNTIYF. The CDR3 DNA sequence: TGTGCCAGTACTAGTAGCAGGGGCTCGTTTTCTGGAAACACCATATATTTT.

This clone appeared once. V and J are TRBV29-1 and TRBJ2-3; D is uncertain. With 6 bases removed from V and 0 bases from J, the gap between germline ends came to 10 bases. Germline-derived CDR1 and CDR2 are SQVTM and ANQGSEA. The length of the CDR3 is 13 residues. This CDR3 is CSVVLTSTDTQYF. The CDR3, as DNA: TGCAGCGTGGTCCTTACTAGCACAGATACGCAGTATTTT.

The rearrangement links TRBV6-1 to TRBJ2-1, with D possibly matching TRBD2 (6 bases). V lost 8 bases to trimming and J lost 0 bases, with 14 bases between them. The CDR3 runs to 15 residues. Germline V lookup: CDR1 MNHNS, CDR2 SASEGT. DNA of the CDR3: TGTGCCAGCCGTGGGGGACTGGACTCCTACAATGAGCAGTTCTTC. Encoded protein: CASRGGLDSYNEQFF.

The V call is TRBV6-6, the J call TRBJ1-1, with D unresolved. In germline, CDR1 is MNHNY, CDR2 SVGAGI (reference sequence). Trimming cost V 5 bases and J 1 base, with 11 bases left between them. There are 14 residues in the CDR3. In nucleotides, the CDR3 is TGTGCCAGCAGTCAGAGATCAGAGAACACTGAAGCTTTCTTT. Translation: CASSQRSENTEAFF.

This chain links TRBV5-1 with TRBJ2-5, with a tentative D call TRBD1 (6 bases). The germline CDR1 and CDR2 sequences are SGHRS and YFSETQ. V was trimmed by 0 bases and J by 2 bases, leaving 11 bases between them. The CDR3 consists of 15 residues. CDR3 in amino acids: CASSLAGTSQETQYF. The DNA for the CDR3 is TGCGCCAGCAGCTTGGCAGGGACAAGTCAAGAGACCCAGTACTTC.

The chain joins TRBV6-4 to TRBJ1-1, with D maybe TRBD1 (5 bases). Trimming took off 0 bases at V and 5 bases at J, with 7 bases between the two ends. This CDR3 is built from 13 residues. Per germline, CDR1 MRHNA and CDR2 SNTAGT. The CDR3 coding sequence is TGTGCCAGCAGTGACTCAGGGGTAACTGAAGCTTTCTTT. Protein: CASSDSGVTEAFF.

The rearrangement uses TRBV18 and TRBJ2-2; D may be TRBD2 (5 bases). The V and J ends lost 4 bases and 2 bases respectively, with 8 bases between them. Germline CDR1 KGHSH, CDR2 LQKENI. The CDR3 is 14 residues long. The CDR3 sequence is CASSRESNTGELFF. The CDR3, as DNA: TGTGCCAGCTCACGGGAGTCAAACACCGGGGAGCTGTTTTTT.

This chain connects TRBV4-1 to TRBJ2-1; D unresolved. V was clipped by 0 bases and J by 1 base, with 7 bases between them. This CDR3 spans 15 amino acids. Germline V gene lookup returns CDR1 MGHRA and CDR2 YSYEKL. Written as DNA, the CDR3 is TGCGCCAGCAGCCAAGATACGAATTCCTACAATGAGCAGTTCTTC. Protein sequence: CASSQDTNSYNEQFF.

The chain joins TRBV5-4 to TRBJ2-7; D is ambiguous. CDR1 is SGHNT, CDR2 YYREEE, per germline (reference sequence). V was clipped by 4 bases and J by 2 bases, with 10 bases between them. The CDR3 totals 13 residues. The CDR3 region is CASSLDAPYEQYF. Written as DNA, the CDR3 is TGTGCCAGCAGCCTGGATGCTCCCTACGAGCAGTACTTC.

In the case of this clone: Other DNA sequences in the sample encode the same CDR3. The DNA of the CDR3 is TGTGCCAGTAGTATCGGCCAGCTCACAGATACGCAGTATTTT. This encodes CASSIGQLTDTQYF. The chain has TRBV19 and TRBJ2-3; D is uncertain. Germline V CDR1 and CDR2: LNHDA, SQIVND (reference sequence). V was shortened by 3 bases and J by 2 bases, with 9 bases between the two germline ends. CDR3 length: 14 residues.

V and J are TRBV5-1 and TRBJ2-7; TRBD1 matches at 10 bases. Germline assignment: CDR1 SGHRS and CDR2 YFSETQ. J was trimmed by 2 bases and V by 3 bases; bases with no gene match: 2. CDR3 length equals 14 residues. CDR3 sequence (DNA): TGCGCCAGCAGCTGGGGACAGGGGCCCTACGAGCAGTACTTC. Its translation is CASSWGQGPYEQYF.

The gene calls are TRBV6-6 and TRBJ1-6; D is uncertain. Germline V CDR1 and CDR2: MNHNY, SVGAGI (reference sequence). Trimming cost V 5 bases and J 10 bases, with 9 bases left between them. This CDR3 spans 12 amino acids. This chain's CDR3 is CASSGRFSPLHF. CDR3 in DNA: TGTGCCAGCAGTGGGAGGTTCTCACCCCTCCACTTT.

The V gene is TRBV7-8, the J gene TRBJ1-5, with D perhaps TRBD1 (6 bases). The CDR3 is made up of 14 amino acids. V lost 5 bases and J lost 7, with 15 bases in between. Germline values: CDR1 SGHVS, CDR2 FQNEAQ. The CDR3 loop reads CASSLIQGRQPQHF. For the CDR3, the DNA is TGTGCCAGCAGCCTTATACAGGGCCGCCAGCCCCAGCATTTT.

V usage is TRBV23-1 and J usage is TRBJ1-1; D is unclear. TRBV23-1 is an ORF; its function is uncertain. This CDR3 region has 14 residues. V gave up 4 bases and J gave up 8 bases, with 17 bases separating them. The CDR3, as DNA: TGCGCCAGCAGTCTAGCCCAGTCTAGGGAAGAAGCTTTCTTT. It is translated as CASSLAQSREEAFF.

CDR3 in amino acids: CASSPNGGSGANVLTF. The CDR3 nucleotides read TGTGCCAGCTCCCCAAATGGGGGGTCTGGGGCCAACGTCCTGACTTTC. This chain uses TRBV18 with TRBJ2-6, with D maybe TRBD2 (6 bases). V lost 6 bases and J 1 base, leaving 13 bases between the germline ends. The CDR3 has 16 amino acids. Per the germline V gene, CDR1 is KGHSH and CDR2 is LQKENI.

This CDR3 reads CASSPGVVGYTF. The CDR3 DNA reads TGTGCCAGCAGCCCGGGGGTTGTTGGCTACACCTTC. V is TRBV5-5 and J is TRBJ1-2; D possibly corresponds to TRBD1 (5 bases). V was shortened by 4 bases and J by 7 bases, with 11 bases between the two germline ends. The CDR3 spans 12 residues. Germline CDR1 reads SGHKS; CDR2 reads YYEKEE (reference sequence).

J is TRBJ2-1 and V is TRBV2, with 7 bases lining up with TRBD2. This CDR3 has 12 amino acids. J gave up 8 bases and V 6 bases, and 4 bases lay outside the gene matches. Per the germline V gene, CDR1 is SNHLY and CDR2 is FYNNEI. The CDR3 reads CASRRGRDEQFF. The CDR3 bases are TGTGCCAGCAGGAGAGGGAGGGATGAGCAGTTCTTC.

The chain joins TRBV2 to TRBJ2-7, with D possibly matching TRBD1 (6 bases). CDR3 length equals 14 residues. V lost 5 bases, J lost 5 bases, and 16 bases lay in between. Per the germline V gene, CDR1 is SNHLY and CDR2 is FYNNEI. CDR3 in DNA: TGTGCCAGCAGTACCCCAGACAGGAGACACGAGCAGTACTTC. It specifies CASSTPDRRHEQYF.

The rearrangement links TRBV23-1 to TRBJ1-4; TRBD1 matches at 9 bases. TRBV23-1 is identified as an open reading frame with a role that is uncertain. This CDR3 has 16 amino acids. The trim removed 4 bases at V and 8 bases at J, leaving 11 bases unmatched. CDR3 amino acids: CASSPQSDRGEEKLFF. The CDR3 bases are TGCGCCAGCAGTCCCCAATCCGACAGGGGGGAGGAAAAACTGTTTTTT.